This is a list of T cell receptor beta chains from one sample in a study of blood T cell repertoires in COVID-19. Only in-frame clones appear in the TCRdb table, and some are missing; sequencing was by immunoSEQ multiplex PCR. The data show about 76,000 clones, 65% to 90% seen once. The material sequenced was peripheral blood. These TCRs come from a human donor in a cohort sampled during active COVID-19. Each CDR3 is given with its conserved first and last residue. The listing skips clone size in some rows; elsewhere it reads once, few, many or a size class.

V gene: TRBV7-8
clone size: -
CDR3 protein: CASRLGLAGGPRGETQYF

V gene: TRBV12-5
clone size: -
CDR3 protein: CASGGGQGNYGYTF

V gene: TRBV11-3
clone size: -
CDR3 protein: CASSSPRGVPWEQFF

V gene: TRBV2
clone size: -
CDR3 protein: CASSERLAGDYNEQFF

V gene: TRBV7-6
clone size: once
CDR3 protein: CASSYRQGYETQYF

V gene: TRBV6-5
clone size: -
CDR3 protein: CASGPGGTGAYEQYF

V gene: TRBV9
clone size: -
CDR3 protein: CASSVAIQGNYEQYF

V gene: TRBV5-1
clone size: once
CDR3 protein: CASSSSLGASGNTIYF

V gene: TRBV4-2
clone size: -
CDR3 protein: CASSLQRGLAAYEQYF

V gene: TRBV19
clone size: -
CDR3 protein: CASSISTRDSLGGYTF

V gene: TRBV9
clone size: -
CDR3 protein: CASSVGVSGSYEQYF

V gene: TRBV3-1/TRBV3-2
clone size: few
CDR3 protein: CASSPRWENNSPLHF